This T cell receptor beta chain was recovered during a study of blood T cell repertoires in COVID-19. The wider study: Acute and convalescent COVID-19 specimens originated in the United States, Italy and Spain.

Germline V gene sequence: CDR1 MGHRA, CDR2 YSYEKL. V lost 0 bases and J 1 base, leaving 6 bases between the germline ends. The CDR3 has 14 amino acids. Authors' data handling: Amplification from reference gene primers served as the basis for estimated nucleated cell counts. Produced via immunoSEQ multiplex PCR; TCRdb's table is partial and in-frame only. The V and J calls and clone size were taken over from that table, and D and trimming were inferred from the DNA. The sample records under 300,000 clones, 88% being singletons. J is TRBJ1-1 and V is TRBV4-1; possible D gene TRBD1, 5 bases. The sequence was collected from a woman between 25 and 40 years old with acute or convalescent COVID-19. What was sequenced was peripheral blood. In nucleotides, the CDR3 is TGCGCCAGCAGCCAAGATCAGGGGAACACTGAAGCTTTCTTT. This codes for CASSQDQGNTEAFF.